This T cell receptor beta chain was identified in a study of T cells in Graves' hyperthyroidism and ophthalmopathy. Across the whole study: Blood was drawn when the patient was first diagnosed and still untreated.

RNA transcripts gave rise to amplified TCR beta CDR3 regions. TCR CDR3 underwent first-round RT-PCR with the HTBI primer set. TCRdb recomputed calls from the multiplex PCR reads with MiXCR, one row per CDR3 protein. The sample has around 500,000 distinct CDR3 sequences, 14% seen once; the top ten hold roughly 14%. Stable hyperthyroidism: no ophthalmopathy progression over 18 months of follow-up. The patients, who ranged from 18 to 65 in age, presented with newly diagnosed hyperthyroidism lasting under 2 months. Patients having uncontrolled infection, another autoimmune disease, pregnancy or lactation were not included. The CDR3 extends over 15 amino acids. After removal of 6 bases from V and 6 bases from J, the junction contained 11 bases not matched to a gene. CDR1 is SGHTA, CDR2 FQGTGA, per germline.

This receptor was taken from a woman aged 40 to 55 with Graves' hyperthyroidism. The sequencing sample was made of blood. The chain employs TRBV7-3 and TRBJ2-7; 10 bases line up with TRBD1. The CDR3 loop is CASRQSGQGIGEQYF. The CDR3 nucleotides read TGTGCCAGCAGACAATCGGGACAGGGGATCGGCGAGCAGTACTTC.